A single sample gave rise to the 3 T cell receptor beta chains below, sequenced in a study of blood T cell repertoires in COVID-19. Sequencing used immunoSEQ multiplex PCR; TCRdb keeps in-frame clones, though not all of them. The sample lists about 280,000 clones, 80% to 95% seen once, with approximately 3% in the top ten. The source material was PBMCs or T cells enriched from blood (not recorded which). These receptors all come from a man aged 35-49 years who had been exposed to COVID-19.

The chain is built from TRBV3-1 (or the pseudogene TRBV3-2) and TRBJ2-3; D is perhaps TRBD2 (6 bases). Germline-derived CDR1 and CDR2 are LGHDT and YNNKEL (reference sequence). The CDR3 runs 14 residues. Trimming cost V 3 bases and J 6 bases, with 13 bases left between them. In nucleotides, the CDR3 is TGTGCCAGCAGCCAGTCCGGGAGTTTCGATACGCAGTATTTT. Translation: CASSQSGSFDTQYF.

The chain carries TRBV7-2 and TRBJ2-1; maybe TRBD1 (5 bases). Deletions cut 3 bases from V and 5 bases from J, with 11 bases between. This CDR3 has 14 residues. Germline CDR1 and CDR2: SGHTA and FQGNSA. The CDR3 sequence is CASSFRRQNNEQFF. The CDR3 region has the DNA TGTGCCAGCAGCTTCCGGCGACAGAACAATGAGCAGTTCTTC. The full variable domain, rest sourced from reference TRBV7-2 and TRBJ2-1, is GAGVSQSPSNKVTEKGKDVELRCDPISGHTALYWYRQSLGQGLEFLIYFQGNSAPDKSGLPSDRFSAERTGGSVSTLTIQRTQQEDSAVYLCASSFRRQNNEQFFGPGTRLTVL.

CDR3 region: CASSRTGSSYNSPLHF. The CDR3 region has the DNA TGTGCCAGCAGCCGGACCGGGAGCTCCTATAATTCACCCCTCCACTTT. The rearrangement uses TRBV11-3 and TRBJ1-6; D gene uncertain. Trimming took off 5 bases at V and 0 bases at J, with 11 bases between the two ends. There are 16 residues in the CDR3. Looked up from germline, CDR1 is SGHNT and CDR2 is YENEEA.